One and the same sample provided the 3 T cell receptor beta chains below, sequenced in a study of Graves' ophthalmopathy and Graves' hyperthyroidism. RNA transcripts served as template for amplifying TCR beta CDR3 sequences. The authors performed first-round RT-PCR with HTBI primers and then a second-round multiplex PCR. Each CDR3 protein gets one entry after TCRdb re-called the multiplex PCR reads with MiXCR. The repertoire includes 680,000 or so distinct CDR3 sequences, about a fifth of them detected once, and roughly 7.4% sits in the top ten. The material sequenced was peripheral blood. The receptors derive from a woman aged 18-29 years with stable Graves' hyperthyroidism. Some clones in this sample may be carry-over from other donors' samples.

The CDR3 DNA reads as TGTGCCAGCAGTCCAATACGAGATTCACCCCTCCACTTT. Residues: CASSPIRDSPLHF. The V and J genes are TRBV28 and TRBJ1-6; D ambiguous. The V end was cut by 5 bases, the J end by 8 bases, with 10 bases between. There are 13 residues in the CDR3. Germline values: CDR1 MDHEN, CDR2 SYDVKM.

This clonotype was found many times. The V and J genes are TRBV10-1 and TRBJ2-5; TRBD2 matches at 8 bases. The CDR3 has 16 amino acids. Germline V gene lookup returns CDR1 WNHNN and CDR2 SYGVQD (reference sequence). V trimming: 2 bases; J trimming: 1 base; junction bases outside the gene matches: 6. In DNA form, the CDR3 reads TGCGCCAGCAGTGAGGGCAGCGGGAGCGGCCAAGAGACCCAGTACTTC. Translating gives CASSEGSGSGQETQYF.

Note on this clonotype: Relative to the germline gene, one junction end is altered; a read error may explain this. The V call is TRBV20-1, the J call TRBJ1-6; D gene unclear. The CDR3 has 16 amino acids. Germline values: CDR1 DFQATT, CDR2 SNEGSKA (reference sequence). This CDR3 reads CSAREEAMGGNSPLHF. Here the CDR3 DNA reads TGCAGTGCCAGAGAAGAAGCTATGGGAGGGAATTCACCCCTCCACTTT.